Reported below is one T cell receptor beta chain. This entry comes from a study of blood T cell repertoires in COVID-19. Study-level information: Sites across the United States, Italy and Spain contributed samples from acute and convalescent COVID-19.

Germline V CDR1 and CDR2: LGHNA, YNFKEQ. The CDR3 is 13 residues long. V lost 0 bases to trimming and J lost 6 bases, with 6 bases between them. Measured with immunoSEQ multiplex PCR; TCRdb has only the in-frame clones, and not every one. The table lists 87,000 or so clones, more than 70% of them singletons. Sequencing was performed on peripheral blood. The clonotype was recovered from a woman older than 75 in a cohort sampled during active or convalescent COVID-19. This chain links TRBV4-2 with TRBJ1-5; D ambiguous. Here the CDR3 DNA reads TGTGCCAGCAGCCAAGATGGAGGTCAGCCCCAGCATTTT. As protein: CASSQDGGQPQHF.